Listed here are 30 T cell receptor beta chains from one sample, sequenced in a study of shared clonotypes between healthy human individuals. Generated by immunoSEQ multiplex PCR, the TCRdb table keeps only in-frame clones and is missing some. The data show approximately 1.5 million clones, with roughly 98.5% seen just once and about 0.4% held by the top ten. Sequencing was performed on naive CD4+ T cells sorted from blood. Documented subset: CD45RA+ positively selected. These receptors were obtained from a man younger than 45 in good health.

The CDR3 sequence: CASSESGEATQYF. Written as DNA, the CDR3 is TGTGCCAGCAGTGAATCAGGGGAGGCGACGCAGTATTTT. The rearrangement joins TRBV25-1 to TRBJ2-3; D is possibly TRBD1 or TRBD2 (6 bases each). There are 13 residues in the CDR3. Germline CDR1 and CDR2: MGHDK and SYGVNS. Trimming shortened V by 1 base and J by 9 bases, and 11 bases separated the two germline ends.

The rearrangement joins TRBV10-1 to TRBJ1-4; D possibly corresponds to TRBD1 (5 bases). The V and J ends lost 5 bases and 4 bases respectively, with 8 bases between them. Germline values: CDR1 WNHNN, CDR2 SYGVQD (reference sequence). The CDR3 loop spans 13 amino acids. This CDR3 reads CASSPGLNEKLFF. CDR3 bases: TGCGCCAGCAGTCCGGGACTTAATGAAAAACTGTTTTTT.

This chain uses TRBV18 with TRBJ1-1, with TRBD1 matching 10 bases. The CDR3 runs to 17 residues. Unmatched junction bases numbered 15, after V lost 6 bases and J lost 5 bases. Germline values: CDR1 KGHSH, CDR2 LQKENI. The CDR3 sequence: CASSPTGGGHLGTEAFF. CDR3 DNA: TGTGCCAGCTCCCCGACAGGGGGCGGCCACCTAGGGACTGAAGCTTTCTTT.

The chain couples TRBV2 to TRBJ2-2; D unresolved. The CDR3 runs 14 residues. V was clipped by 6 bases and J by 4 bases, with 12 bases between them. CDR1 is SNHLY, CDR2 FYNNEI, per germline. The CDR3 DNA is TGTGCCAGCAGCTTCAAAGGGTCCACCGGGGAGCTGTTTTTT. Translation gives CASSFKGSTGELFF.

J is TRBJ2-2 and V is TRBV9; TRBD1 or TRBD2 may be the D gene (6 bases each). CDR1 and CDR2 from the germline V gene are SGDLS and YYNGEE. Trimming removed 4 bases from V and 0 bases from J, with 13 bases in between. This CDR3 is built from 16 residues. CDR3 nucleotide sequence: TGTGCCAGCAGCCCTTTGGGGGGCGCGAACACCGGGGAGCTGTTTTTT. Protein: CASSPLGGANTGELFF.

The V gene is TRBV6-1, the J gene TRBJ2-7; 9 bases are a match to TRBD2. With V trimmed by 1 base and J by 1 base, 5 bases remained unmatched. Germline V gene lookup returns CDR1 MNHNS and CDR2 SASEGT. This CDR3 is built from 16 residues. CDR3 sequence (DNA): TGTGCCAGCAGTGAAGATGAGACTAGCGGATCCTACGAGCAGTACTTC. Translated: CASSEDETSGSYEQYF.

The chain recombines TRBV29-1 with TRBJ2-1, with 7 bases aligning to TRBD2. With 8 bases clipped from V and 7 bases from J, the junction kept 8 bases outside the gene matches. The germline CDR1 and CDR2 sequences are SQVTM and ANQGSEA. The CDR3 runs to 12 residues. CDR3 region: CSSGGGRNEQFF. DNA of the CDR3: TGCAGCTCCGGTGGCGGGAGAAATGAGCAGTTCTTC.

The genes are TRBV25-1 and TRBJ2-5; possible D gene TRBD1, 5 bases. The CDR3 is made up of 13 amino acids. Germline-derived CDR1 and CDR2 are MGHDK and SYGVNS. Trimming removed 4 bases from V and 6 bases from J, with 12 bases in between. The DNA for the CDR3 is TGTGCCAGCAGTGCGACAGCTGCGAAGACCCAGTACTTC. Translating gives CASSATAAKTQYF.

The chain joins TRBV25-1 to TRBJ1-2, with D possibly TRBD1 on 6 matching bases. Looked up from germline, CDR1 is MGHDK and CDR2 is SYGVNS. This CDR3 contains 17 residues. Trimming took off 1 base at V and 3 bases at J, with 18 bases between the two ends. The CDR3 sequence is CASSESPLQGEHYGYTF. The CDR3 DNA sequence: TGTGCCAGCAGTGAATCTCCTTTACAGGGAGAGCACTATGGCTACACCTTC.

The rearrangement joins TRBV5-4 to TRBJ2-1; 14 bases match TRBD2. The junction had 2 bases not matched to a gene; V was cut back by 3 bases and J by 9 bases. The CDR3 contains 14 residues. Looked up from germline, CDR1 is SGHNT and CDR2 is YYREEE (reference sequence). The CDR3 DNA reads TGTGCCAGCAGCTCGGGACTAGCGGGAGCTGAGCAGTTCTTC. Encoded protein: CASSSGLAGAEQFF.

The V and J genes are TRBV5-1 and TRBJ1-4; possibly TRBD1 for D (6 bases). With 4 bases removed from V and 6 bases from J, the gap between germline ends came to 10 bases. This CDR3 comprises 13 residues. CDR1 and CDR2 from the germline V gene are SGHRS and YFSETQ. For the CDR3, the DNA is TGCGCCAGCAGCAGCCAGGGGTATGAAAAACTGTTTTTT. This translates into CASSSQGYEKLFF.

The chain is built from TRBV5-1 and TRBJ1-4; D gene ambiguous. This CDR3 region has 15 residues. The germline V gene has CDR1 SGHRS and CDR2 YFSETQ. V shed 5 bases and J shed 0 bases, with 11 bases lying between them. The CDR3 DNA sequence: TGCGCCAGCAGTTACAGCGTTGCAACTAATGAAAAACTGTTTTTT. It translates to CASSYSVATNEKLFF.

The chain links TRBV11-2 to TRBJ2-7; TRBD2 matches at 9 bases. The ends lost 5 bases at V and 3 bases at J; junction bases unmatched: 5. The CDR3 is 14 residues long. Germline CDR1 and CDR2: SGHAT and FQNNGV. CDR3 sequence reads: CASSVLAGSYEQYF. DNA for the CDR3: TGTGCCAGCAGCGTCCTAGCGGGGAGCTACGAGCAGTACTTC.

Remarks on this clone: This specimen includes other DNA sequences encoding the same CDR3. The chain links TRBV5-1 to TRBJ2-1; the D gene is possibly TRBD2 (6 bases). Trimming shortened V by 5 bases and J by 0 bases, and 12 bases separated the two germline ends. Germline-derived CDR1 and CDR2 are SGHRS and YFSETQ. This CDR3 has 15 amino acids. The CDR3 coding sequence is TGCGCCAGCAGGTCAGCGGGCAGCTCCTACAATGAGCAGTTCTTC. This codes for CASRSAGSSYNEQFF.

The J gene is TRBJ2-5, the V gene TRBV9, with 9 bases matching TRBD2. Per the germline V gene, CDR1 is SGDLS and CDR2 is YYNGEE. The CDR3 consists of 14 residues. V lost 4 bases and J lost 4; bases outside the gene matches: 5. The DNA for the CDR3 is TGTGCCAGCAGCTCGTTAGCGGGAGCAGAGACCCAGTACTTC. Protein sequence: CASSSLAGAETQYF. Full variable domain (rest looked up from reference TRBV9 and TRBJ2-5): DSGVTQTPKHLITATGQRVTLRCSPRSGDLSVYWYQQSLDQGLQFLIQYYNGEERAKGNILERFSAQQFPDLHSELNLSSLELGDSALYFCASSSLAGAETQYFGPGTRLLVL.

This sequence joins TRBV28 and TRBJ1-1; no definite D call. V was clipped by 5 bases and J by 5 bases, with 9 bases between them. Germline CDR1 and CDR2: MDHEN and SYDVKM. The CDR3 runs 12 residues. The CDR3 loop reads CASSVRKTEAFF. The CDR3 DNA reads TGTGCCAGCAGTGTGAGGAAGACTGAAGCTTTCTTT.

Written as DNA, the CDR3 is TGCGCCAGCAGCCCTACCCCCCCCAGGGGGGCGTACGAGCAGTACTTC. Amino acid sequence: CASSPTPPRGAYEQYF. The V call is TRBV5-1, the J call TRBJ2-7; tentative D call: TRBD1 (7 bases). The V end was cut by 4 bases, the J end by 4 bases, with 21 bases between. Germline CDR1 SGHRS, CDR2 YFSETQ. This CDR3 region has 16 residues.

The chain carries TRBV7-3 and TRBJ2-1, with TRBD2 identical over 8 bases. The CDR3 extends over 16 amino acids. The germline gives CDR1 SGHTA, CDR2 FQGTGA. The V gene end was trimmed by 1 base and the J gene end by 3 bases; junction bases not matched to a gene: 5. CDR3 sequence: CASSLIGAGDYNEQFF. The CDR3 DNA reads as TGTGCCAGCAGCTTAATTGGAGCGGGAGACTACAATGAGCAGTTCTTC. Full variable domain (rest looked up from reference TRBV7-3 and TRBJ2-1): GAGVSQTPSNKVTEKGKYVELRCDPISGHTALYWYRQSLGQGPEFLIYFQGTGAADDSGLPNDRFFAVRPEGSVSTLKIQRTERGDSAVYLCASSLIGAGDYNEQFFGPGTRLTVL.

V usage is TRBV18 and J usage is TRBJ1-2, with D possibly being TRBD1 (5 bases). V shed 1 base and J shed 3 bases, with 15 bases lying between them. Germline values: CDR1 KGHSH, CDR2 LQKENI. The CDR3 covers 16 residues. As DNA, the CDR3 is TGTGCCAGCTCACCACAAGTTCGGGGCGGTGACTATGGCTACACCTTC. Translating it yields CASSPQVRGGDYGYTF. The variable domain in full, completed from reference TRBV18 and TRBJ1-2, reads NAGVMQNPRHLVRRRGQEARLRCSPMKGHSHVYWYRQLPEEGLKFMVYLQKENIIDESGMPKERFSAEFPKEGPSILRIQQVVRGDSAAYFCASSPQVRGGDYGYTFGSGTRLTVV.

Here the CDR3 reads CASSAGTGGAKTQYF. CDR3 DNA: TGTGCCAGCAGTGCCGGGACAGGGGGCGCGAAGACCCAGTACTTC. The chain couples TRBV6-4 to TRBJ2-5; 12 bases are shared with TRBD1. The J segment lost 6 bases and the V segment lost 4 bases, leaving 6 bases of the junction unmatched. The germline CDR1 and CDR2 sequences are MRHNA and SNTAGT. There are 15 residues in the CDR3.

CDR3 coding DNA: TGTGCCAGCAGCGTAGCTGTGGGGACCGGGGAGCTGTTTTTT. It yields the protein CASSVAVGTGELFF. The chain links TRBV9 to TRBJ2-2; D is ambiguous. V shed 0 bases and J shed 5 bases, with 8 bases lying between them. Germline-derived CDR1 and CDR2 are SGDLS and YYNGEE. The CDR3 contains 14 residues.

The chain employs TRBV2 and TRBJ2-2; D is tentatively TRBD1 or TRBD2 (6 bases each). Trimming took off 0 bases at V and 6 bases at J, with 11 bases between the two ends. Looked up from germline, CDR1 is SNHLY and CDR2 is FYNNEI. The CDR3 spans 15 residues. For the CDR3, the DNA is TGTGCCAGCAGTGAAGCTCCGAGGGGGGCCGGGGAGCTGTTTTTT. This codes for CASSEAPRGAGELFF.

The rearrangement links TRBV9 to TRBJ2-7, with D uncertain. V was trimmed by 6 bases and J by 4 bases, leaving 20 bases between them. Germline CDR1 SGDLS, CDR2 YYNGEE. CDR3 size: 15 residues. CDR3 amino acids: CASTKPTFTRYEQYF. CDR3 coding DNA: TGTGCCAGCACCAAACCAACCTTCACCAGATACGAGCAGTACTTC.

This chain links TRBV7-3 with TRBJ1-5; D is possibly TRBD1 (5 bases). The V gene lost 2 bases and the J gene lost 5 bases, with 7 bases spanning the gap. Germline V lookup: CDR1 SGHTA, CDR2 FQGTGA. The CDR3 covers 13 residues. CDR3 amino acids: CASSLQGDQPQHF. In DNA form, the CDR3 reads TGTGCCAGCAGCTTACAAGGGGATCAGCCCCAGCATTTT.

This sequence joins TRBV5-1 and TRBJ2-7, with TRBD2 identical over 7 bases. This CDR3 contains 14 residues. With V trimmed by 0 bases and J by 3 bases, 3 bases remained unmatched. Looked up from germline, CDR1 is SGHRS and CDR2 is YFSETQ. CDR3: CASSLVGEGYEQYF. CDR3 in DNA: TGCGCCAGCAGCTTGGTGGGGGAGGGCTACGAGCAGTACTTC.

The chain employs TRBV19 and TRBJ2-7; D is unresolved. The V end was cut by 5 bases, the J end by 1 base, with 15 bases between. Germline V gene lookup returns CDR1 LNHDA and CDR2 SQIVND (reference sequence). The CDR3 sequence is 15 residues long. Written as DNA, the CDR3 is TGTGCCAGTAGTTCGCTCGGCAGTTCGTCCTACGAGCAGTACTTC. Translating gives CASSSLGSSSYEQYF.

The chain employs TRBV6-1 and TRBJ1-4, with D hard to call. There are 15 residues in the CDR3. Germline V lookup: CDR1 MNHNS, CDR2 SASEGT. With 7 bases removed from V and 0 bases from J, the gap between germline ends came to 12 bases. CDR3 residues: CASTVRPATNEKLFF. The CDR3 coding sequence is TGTGCCAGCACGGTACGTCCAGCAACTAATGAAAAACTGTTTTTT.

The chain couples TRBV29-1 to TRBJ2-1; D ambiguous. The ends were cut back, 7 bases at V and 1 base at J, with 14 bases in the middle. Looked up from germline, CDR1 is SQVTM and CDR2 is ANQGSEA. The CDR3 covers 14 residues. As DNA, the CDR3 is TGCAGCGGTTTTAGCAGCCCATCCTACAATGAGCAGTTCTTC. This codes for CSGFSSPSYNEQFF.

This clone was observed a single time. The chain links TRBV11-3 to TRBJ2-5; 8 bases are a match to TRBD2. After removal of 2 bases from V and 5 bases from J, the junction contained 4 bases not matched to a gene. The germline gives CDR1 SGHNT, CDR2 YENEEA. The CDR3 sequence is 14 residues long. In DNA, the CDR3 is TGTGCCAGCAGCTTAAGCGGGAGTGGGGAGACCCAGTACTTC. This sequence encodes CASSLSGSGETQYF. The whole variable domain, filled in from reference TRBV11-3 and TRBJ2-5, reads EAGVVQSPRYKIIEKKQPVAFWCNPISGHNTLYWYLQNLGQGPELLIRYENEEAVDDSQLPKDRFSAERLKGVDSTLKIQPAELGDSAVYLCASSLSGSGETQYFGPGTRLLVL.

CDR3 loop: CASSLGTRELFF. CDR3 coding DNA: TGTGCCAGCAGCTTAGGCACGCGGGAGCTGTTTTTT. The chain joins TRBV7-8 to TRBJ2-2; D not resolved. Germline V CDR1 and CDR2: SGHVS, FQNEAQ. V lost 1 base and J 9 bases, leaving 6 bases between the germline ends. This CDR3 is 12 amino acids long.